This TCR beta chain is drawn from a study of control samples from healthy donors and cancer patients. Only in-frame clones appear in the TCRdb table, and some are missing; sequencing was by immunoSEQ multiplex PCR. The repertoire holds some 170,000 clones, with 96% as singletons. This CDR3 has 16 amino acids. The germline V gene encodes CDR1 LNHDA and CDR2 SQIVND (reference sequence). Trimming shortened V by 3 bases and J by 6 bases, and 18 bases separated the two germline ends. This TCR derives from a woman younger than 45 in good health. Material: blood. The rearrangement joins TRBV19 to TRBJ1-5; D may be TRBD1 (6 bases). CDR3 bases: TGTGCCAGTAGTATTTGGGCAGGGGAGTTCAGTCAGCCCCAGCATTTT. This codes for CASSIWAGEFSQPQHF.